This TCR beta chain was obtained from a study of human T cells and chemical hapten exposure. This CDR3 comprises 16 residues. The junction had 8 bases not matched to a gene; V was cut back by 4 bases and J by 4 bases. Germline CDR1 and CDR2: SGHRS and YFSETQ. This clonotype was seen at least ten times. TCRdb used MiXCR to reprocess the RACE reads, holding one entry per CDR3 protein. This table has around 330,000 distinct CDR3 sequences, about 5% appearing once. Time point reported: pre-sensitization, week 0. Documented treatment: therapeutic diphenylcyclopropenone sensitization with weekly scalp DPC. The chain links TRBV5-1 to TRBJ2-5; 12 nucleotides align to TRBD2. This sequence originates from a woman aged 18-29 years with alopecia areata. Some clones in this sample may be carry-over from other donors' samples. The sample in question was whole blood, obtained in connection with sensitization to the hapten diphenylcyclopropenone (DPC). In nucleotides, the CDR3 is TGCGCCAGCAGCCTCCTAGCGGGGGGGCCAGGAGAGACCCAGTACTTC. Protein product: CASSLLAGGPGETQYF.